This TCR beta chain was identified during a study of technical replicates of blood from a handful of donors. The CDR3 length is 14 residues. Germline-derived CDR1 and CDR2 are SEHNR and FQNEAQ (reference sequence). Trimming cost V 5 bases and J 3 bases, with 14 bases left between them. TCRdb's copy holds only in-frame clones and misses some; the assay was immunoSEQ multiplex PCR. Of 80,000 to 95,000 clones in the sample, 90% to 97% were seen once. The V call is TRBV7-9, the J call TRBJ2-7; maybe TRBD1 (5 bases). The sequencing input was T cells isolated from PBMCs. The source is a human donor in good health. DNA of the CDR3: TGTGCCAGCAGCAGCTACAGGTCTGTCTACGAGCAGTACTTC. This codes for CASSSYRSVYEQYF. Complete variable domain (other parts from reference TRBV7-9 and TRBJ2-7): DTGVSQNPRHKITKRGQNVTFRCDPISEHNRLYWYRQTLGQGPEFLTYFQNEAQLEKSRLLSDRFSAERPKGSFSTLEIQRTEQGDSAMYLCASSSYRSVYEQYFGPGTRLTVT.